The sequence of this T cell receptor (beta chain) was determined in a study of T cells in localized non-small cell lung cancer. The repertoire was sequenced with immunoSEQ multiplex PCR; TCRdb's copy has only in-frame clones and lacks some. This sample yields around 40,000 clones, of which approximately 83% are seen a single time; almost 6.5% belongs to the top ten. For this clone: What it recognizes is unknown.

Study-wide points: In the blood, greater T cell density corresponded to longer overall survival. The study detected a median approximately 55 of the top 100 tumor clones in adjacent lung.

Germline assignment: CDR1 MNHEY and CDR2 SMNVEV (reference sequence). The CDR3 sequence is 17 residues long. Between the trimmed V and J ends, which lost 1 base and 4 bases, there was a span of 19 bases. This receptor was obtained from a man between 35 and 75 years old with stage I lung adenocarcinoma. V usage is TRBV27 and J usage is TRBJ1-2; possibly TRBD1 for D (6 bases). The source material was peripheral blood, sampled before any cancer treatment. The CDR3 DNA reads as TGTGCCAGCAGTTTATACTCATCGGCAGGGGAGCTCTATGGCTACACCTTC. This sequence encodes CASSLYSSAGELYGYTF.